These 24 T cell receptor beta chains came from one sample sequenced in a study of blood T cells in healthy people across ages. Using a J-beta primer mix together with a sample-barcoded 5' primer, a second PCR was run for about 7 to 12 cycles. TCRdb independently ran MiXCR on the 5' RACE reads; one entry per CDR3 protein. The data contain about 1 million distinct CDR3 sequences, roughly 45% of them seen just once; the ten biggest clones take up approximately 17%. What was sequenced was blood. Receptor source: a woman in her sixties or seventies in good health.

This clonotype was seen only a few times. The J gene is TRBJ2-3, the V gene TRBV9, with 8 bases aligning to TRBD1. CDR3 length: 13 amino acids. From germline, CDR1 is SGDLS and CDR2 YYNGEE. The ends lost 1 base at V and 6 bases at J; junction bases unmatched: 1. CDR3 loop: CASSVNRGDTQYF. The CDR3 DNA reads TGTGCCAGCAGCGTAAACAGGGGGGATACGCAGTATTTT.

DNA of the CDR3: TGTGCCAGCACTCGACAGGACCCTAACTATGGCTACACCTTC. This translates into CASTRQDPNYGYTF. The chain uses TRBV2 and TRBJ1-2; tentative D call: TRBD1 (6 bases). CDR3 length equals 14 residues. Germline V gene sequence: CDR1 SNHLY, CDR2 FYNNEI. The V gene lost 7 bases and the J gene lost 0 bases, with 12 bases spanning the gap.

This clonotype was found a few times. The chain joins TRBV6-5 to TRBJ2-1, with TRBD2 matching 7 bases. Trimming cost V 2 bases and J 12 bases; bases outside gene matches: 1. Germline V gene sequence: CDR1 MNHEY, CDR2 SVGAGI. This CDR3 has 11 amino acids. In DNA form, the CDR3 reads TGTGCCAGCAGTTACCCGGGAGGGCAGTTCTTC. Residues: CASSYPGGQFF.

The V call is TRBV24-1, the J call TRBJ2-1, with 14 bases identical to TRBD2. The CDR3 runs 18 residues. CDR1 KGHDR and CDR2 SFDVKD come from the germline V gene. Trimming removed 3 bases from V and 4 bases from J; junction bases left unmatched: 7. The CDR3 is CATSDTGTSGRFYNEQFF. As DNA, the CDR3 is TGTGCCACCAGTGATACCGGGACTAGCGGGAGATTTTACAATGAGCAGTTCTTC.

In this sample, this clonotype turned up a few times. This chain connects TRBV12-3 or TRBV12-4 to TRBJ2-2; D remains unclear. CDR3 length: 13 residues. Trimming cost V 0 bases and J 5 bases, with 4 bases left between them. The CDR3 DNA is TGTGCCAGCAGTTTAGCGGGTACCGGGGAGCTGTTTTTT. Translating gives CASSLAGTGELFF.

A few counts support this clonotype. CDR3 sequence reads: CASSLVGFSYNEQFF. Here the CDR3 DNA reads TGCGCCAGCAGCTTAGTAGGGTTCTCCTACAATGAGCAGTTCTTC. The chain combines TRBV5-1 with TRBJ2-1, with D uncertain. The CDR3 contains 15 residues. Germline V lookup: CDR1 SGHRS, CDR2 YFSETQ. Trimming took off 2 bases at V and 0 bases at J, with 9 bases between the two ends. Full variable domain (remainder filled in from reference TRBV5-1 and TRBJ2-1): KAGVTQTPRYLIKTRGQQVTLSCSPISGHRSVSWYQQTPGQGLQFLFEYFSETQRNKGNFPGRFSGRQFSNSRSEMNVSTLELGDSALYLCASSLVGFSYNEQFFGPGTRLTVL.

This clonotype was counted a few times. The V call is TRBV7-2, the J call TRBJ2-7; D is ambiguous. Looked up from germline, CDR1 is SGHTA and CDR2 is FQGNSA. V lost 8 bases and J lost 3, with 8 bases in between. The CDR3 runs 11 residues. CDR3 in DNA: TGTGCCAGCTCCGCATTCTACGAGCAGTACTTC. It yields the protein CASSAFYEQYF.

The chain carries TRBV20-1 and TRBJ2-1, with 10 bases identical to TRBD1. Germline V gene lookup returns CDR1 DFQATT and CDR2 SNEGSKA (reference sequence). This CDR3 spans 15 amino acids. Trimming cost V 6 bases and J 4 bases; bases outside gene matches: 9. CDR3 nucleotide sequence: TGCAGTGCGGATGGGCGGGGACAGGGGTACAATGAGCAGTTCTTC. It specifies CSADGRGQGYNEQFF.

This chain uses TRBV5-1 with TRBJ2-5; 10 bases agree with TRBD2. This CDR3 region has 17 residues. The germline gives CDR1 SGHRS, CDR2 YFSETQ. Trimming removed 3 bases from V and 3 bases from J; junction bases left unmatched: 11. The CDR3 protein is CASSSGLSAGGEETQYF. The CDR3 DNA sequence: TGCGCCAGCAGCTCCGGGCTCTCAGCGGGAGGGGAAGAGACCCAGTACTTC.

The chain employs TRBV10-3 and TRBJ1-5; the D is unclear. The CDR3 totals 13 residues. V was clipped by 4 bases and J by 5 bases, with 9 bases between them. Germline V CDR1 and CDR2: ENHRY, SYGVKD. The DNA of the CDR3 is TGTGCCATCAGTGTAAGTGGGGATCAGCCCCAGCATTTT. This encodes CAISVSGDQPQHF.

V usage is TRBV11-2 and J usage is TRBJ2-3; D possibly corresponds to TRBD1 (7 bases). This CDR3 is built from 16 residues. Trimming stripped 5 bases from V and 2 bases from J, with 17 bases between. Looked up from germline, CDR1 is SGHAT and CDR2 is FQNNGV. The DNA for the CDR3 is TGTGCCAGCAGCCCGAGGCGGGACAGCTCCACAGATACGCAGTATTTT. Its protein is CASSPRRDSSTDTQYF.

This clonotype was seen a few times. V usage is TRBV27 and J usage is TRBJ2-1; 7 positions match TRBD2. CDR1 is MNHEY and CDR2 is SMNVEV in the germline V gene (reference sequence). This CDR3 comprises 16 residues. The ends lost 7 bases at V and 4 bases at J; junction bases unmatched: 13. CDR3: CASTPDGGRVYNEQFF. CDR3 coding DNA: TGTGCCAGCACCCCGGATGGCGGGAGAGTTTACAATGAGCAGTTCTTC.

This rearrangement joins TRBV7-2 to TRBJ2-1, with TRBD2 as a possible D gene (6 bases). In germline, CDR1 is SGHTA, CDR2 FQGNSA. The ends were cut back, 5 bases at V and 6 bases at J, with 17 bases in the middle. This CDR3 has 15 amino acids. For the CDR3, the DNA is TGTGCCAGCAGCCCACCGGGGGTTAGCGGCAATGAGCAGTTCTTC. Its translation is CASSPPGVSGNEQFF. Supplemented by reference TRBV7-2 and TRBJ2-1, the full variable domain reads GAGVSQSPSNKVTEKGKDVELRCDPISGHTALYWYRQSLGQGLEFLIYFQGNSAPDKSGLPSDRFSAERTGGSVSTLTIQRTQQEDSAVYLCASSPPGVSGNEQFFGPGTRLTVL.

This rearrangement joins TRBV19 to TRBJ2-1, with 8 bases lining up with TRBD2. CDR1 is LNHDA, CDR2 SQIVND, per germline (reference sequence). Trimming took 3 bases from V and 3 from J; bases not matched to a gene: 7. CDR3 length: 16 residues. The CDR3 sequence: CASSIPAGVGYNEQFF. The CDR3 nucleotides read TGTGCCAGTAGTATCCCAGCGGGAGTAGGCTACAATGAGCAGTTCTTC.

This chain joins TRBV12-3 or TRBV12-4 and TRBJ2-5; D is undetermined. V lost 5 bases and J 1 base, leaving 8 bases between the germline ends. This CDR3 has 13 amino acids. The CDR3 region has the DNA TGTGCCAGCAGTATAGTAGCCCAAGAGACCCAGTACTTC. Protein: CASSIVAQETQYF.

This clonotype was seen at least ten times. This rearrangement joins TRBV7-2 to TRBJ2-6, with 8 bases that match TRBD2. V lost 5 bases to trimming and J lost 1 base; unmatched junction nucleotides: 1. The CDR3 contains 15 residues. CDR1 and CDR2 (germline): SGHTA, FQGNSA. The CDR3: CASSPGGSGANVLTF. Here the CDR3 DNA reads TGTGCCAGCAGCCCGGGGGGGTCTGGGGCCAACGTCCTGACTTTC. The full variable domain, completed using reference TRBV7-2 and TRBJ2-6, is GAGVSQSPSNKVTEKGKDVELRCDPISGHTALYWYRQSLGQGLEFLIYFQGNSAPDKSGLPSDRFSAERTGGSVSTLTIQRTQQEDSAVYLCASSPGGSGANVLTFGAGSRLTVL.

The rearrangement joins TRBV20-1 to TRBJ2-4; D is unresolved. Trimming cost V 1 base and J 8 bases, with 12 bases left between them. The CDR3 contains 13 residues. Germline V gives CDR1 DFQATT, CDR2 SNEGSKA (reference sequence). CDR3 sequence (DNA): TGCAGTGCTAGAGGGGGTTTTGGGGACATTCAGTACTTC. Protein product: CSARGGFGDIQYF.

The rearrangement uses TRBV4-1 and TRBJ2-7, with D possibly being TRBD1 or TRBD2 (5 bases each). Looked up from germline, CDR1 is MGHRA and CDR2 is YSYEKL. Trimming took 0 bases from V and 9 from J, leaving 9 bases between them. This CDR3 spans 12 amino acids. The CDR3 spells CASSQDLGTQYF. In DNA form, the CDR3 reads TGCGCCAGCAGCCAAGATCTGGGGACGCAGTACTTC.

This chain links TRBV24-1 with TRBJ1-2; D is perhaps TRBD1 (6 bases). Looked up from germline, CDR1 is KGHDR and CDR2 is SFDVKD. Trimming shortened V by 6 bases and J by 1 base, and 11 bases separated the two germline ends. The CDR3 is made up of 14 amino acids. CDR3: CATSRTDINYGYTF. CDR3 nucleotide sequence: TGTGCCACCAGTAGGACAGATATTAACTATGGCTACACCTTC.

This clonotype was counted only a few times. The chain employs TRBV29-1 and TRBJ2-5; D might be TRBD1 (6 bases). The CDR3 spans 17 residues. V was shortened by 6 bases and J by 5 bases, with 28 bases between the two germline ends. CDR1 SQVTM and CDR2 ANQGSEA come from the germline V gene. In DNA, the CDR3 is TGCAGCGTCCGAACCCCTACTCGGACAGACTTGAGGGAGACCCAGTACTTC. Its translation is CSVRTPTRTDLRETQYF.

The chain employs TRBV7-6 and TRBJ2-1, with 13 bases fitting TRBD2. Per the germline V gene, CDR1 is SGHVS and CDR2 is FNYEAQ. The CDR3 sequence is 16 residues long. Trimming cost V 0 bases and J 8 bases; bases outside gene matches: 4. CDR3 DNA sequence: TGTGCCAGCAGCTTAGCAGGACTAGCGGGAGAATATGAGCAGTTCTTC. Its protein product is CASSLAGLAGEYEQFF.

J is TRBJ1-1 and V is TRBV6-5; D is perhaps TRBD1 (6 bases). This CDR3 has 15 amino acids. Germline lookup yields CDR1 MNHEY and CDR2 SVGAGI. The V gene lost 6 bases and the J gene lost 1 base, with 15 bases spanning the gap. The CDR3 DNA follows: TGTGCCAGCAGGCAACGGACAGTCGGGAACACTGAAGCTTTCTTT. This codes for CASRQRTVGNTEAFF.

This clonotype came up many times. The CDR3 loop reads CAIRTTGSNEQYF. The DNA of the CDR3 is TGTGCCATCAGGACGACAGGGTCAAACGAGCAGTACTTC. J is TRBJ2-7 and V is TRBV10-3; 7 nucleotides agree with TRBD1. V dropped 6 bases and J dropped 5; count of bases not matched to a gene: 7. CDR1 ENHRY and CDR2 SYGVKD come from the germline V gene. The CDR3 runs to 13 residues.

This clonotype was seen only a few times. The chain links TRBV27 to TRBJ2-7, with D tentatively TRBD2 (5 bases). V was shortened by 5 bases and J by 2 bases, with 19 bases between the two germline ends. The CDR3 sequence is 16 residues long. Germline V gives CDR1 MNHEY, CDR2 SMNVEV (reference sequence). The CDR3 nucleotides read TGTGCCAGCAGTCCCTCAGTGGGGAGAGCTACCTACGAGCAGTACTTC. Protein: CASSPSVGRATYEQYF.